These T cell receptor beta chains were read from a single sample in a study of T cells after yellow fever vaccination. TCRdb analysed the 5' RACE reads with MiXCR anew, one entry per CDR3 protein. Found here are 450,000 to 600,000 distinct CDR3 sequences, roughly 14% of them singletons; the top ten hold over 13%. This sample comprised PBMCs, obtained on the day of the yellow fever booster vaccination. The receptors were sampled from a man younger than 40 who received the YFV17D yellow fever vaccine. Each CDR3 is given with its conserved first and last residue. Fields, in order: V gene, J gene, D gene, clone size, CDR3 DNA, CDR3 protein. A D gene is named only where the DNA matches it firmly. Clone size is shown for a subset of rows, as once, few, many or a class of expanded clone.

v_gene: TRBV27
j_gene: TRBJ2-7
d_gene: TRBD2
abundance: few
CDR3nt: TGTGCCAGCAGTTTTCGTAAACTAGCGGGAGGACTCTACGAGCAGTACTTC
CDR3aa: CASSFRKLAGGLYEQYF

v_gene: TRBV30
j_gene: TRBJ2-1
d_gene: TRBD1
abundance: few
CDR3nt: TGTGCCTGGAGAGGGACAGGGGGCTACAGGGGTGAGCAGTTCTTC
CDR3aa: CAWRGTGGYRGEQFF

v_gene: TRBV6-5
j_gene: TRBJ1-5
d_gene: NA
abundance: few
CDR3nt: TGTGCCAGCAGTTACTCCCAGGGGTTGAATCAGCCCCAGCATTTT
CDR3aa: CASSYSQGLNQPQHF

v_gene: TRBV19
j_gene: TRBJ1-1
d_gene: NA
abundance: NA
CDR3nt: TGTGCCAGTAGTAGGGGAGGATCCGTGAACACTGAAGCTTTCTTT
CDR3aa: CASSRGGSVNTEAFF

v_gene: TRBV25-1
j_gene: TRBJ2-5
d_gene: TRBD1
abundance: few
CDR3nt: TGTGCCAGCAGTGAACCAGGGACAGGGGTAGGAGAGACCCAGTACTTC
CDR3aa: CASSEPGTGVGETQYF

v_gene: TRBV15
j_gene: TRBJ2-1
d_gene: NA
abundance: NA
CDR3nt: TGTGCCACCAGCAGAGCGGTAGGGGGGTGGAATGAGCAGTTCTTC
CDR3aa: CATSRAVGGWNEQFF

v_gene: TRBV7-8
j_gene: TRBJ2-5
d_gene: TRBD1
abundance: few
CDR3nt: TGTGCCAGCATGACCGGGACAGTAAAAGAGACCCAGTACTTC
CDR3aa: CASMTGTVKETQYF

v_gene: TRBV19
j_gene: TRBJ2-3
d_gene: TRBD2
abundance: NA
CDR3nt: TGTGCCAGTAGTCCTGGACTAGCGTCCCACACAGATACGCAGTATTTT
CDR3aa: CASSPGLASHTDTQYF

v_gene: TRBV19
j_gene: TRBJ2-4
d_gene: NA
abundance: few
CDR3nt: TGTGCCAGTAGTATGGGGCTAGCCAAAAACATTCAGTACTTC
CDR3aa: CASSMGLAKNIQYF

v_gene: TRBV6-5
j_gene: TRBJ2-3
d_gene: TRBD2
abundance: NA
CDR3nt: TGTGCCAGCAGTTATCAAGCGGGAGGGCCATATACGCAGTATTTT
CDR3aa: CASSYQAGGPYTQYF

v_gene: TRBV7-2
j_gene: TRBJ2-3
d_gene: NA
abundance: NA
CDR3nt: TGTGCCAGCAGCGCGCAGGGGGATACGCAGTATTTT
CDR3aa: CASSAQGDTQYF

v_gene: TRBV6-1
j_gene: TRBJ2-4
d_gene: NA
abundance: NA
CDR3nt: TGTGCCAGCAGTCCCCGGGACGGCAAAAACATTCAGTACTTC
CDR3aa: CASSPRDGKNIQYF

v_gene: TRBV7-9
j_gene: TRBJ1-2
d_gene: NA
abundance: few
CDR3nt: TGTGCCAGCAGCTTACCCCCAATAATCATGGGACGAAGCGGCTACACCTTC
CDR3aa: CASSLPPIIMGRSGYTF

v_gene: TRBV4-3
j_gene: TRBJ2-1
d_gene: TRBD2
abundance: few
CDR3nt: TGCGCCAGCAGCCAAGACCTTCTTTCAGCGGGAGACCCGGGTCGGCAGTTCTTC
CDR3aa: CASSQDLLSAGDPGRQFF

v_gene: TRBV7-2
j_gene: TRBJ2-1
d_gene: NA
abundance: many
CDR3nt: TGTGCCAGCAGCCGGAAGGAGGGCAGGGTCACTGAGCAGTTCTTC
CDR3aa: CASSRKEGRVTEQFF

v_gene: TRBV12-3/TRBV12-4
j_gene: TRBJ2-6
d_gene: NA
abundance: NA
CDR3nt: TGTGCCACCGCAGGGGCCGGGGCCAACGTCCTGACTTTC
CDR3aa: CATAGAGANVLTF

v_gene: TRBV29-1
j_gene: TRBJ2-7
d_gene: TRBD1
abundance: NA
CDR3nt: TGCAGCGTGGGGACAGGGCTAAGCGAGCAGTACTTC
CDR3aa: CSVGTGLSEQYF

v_gene: TRBV4-2
j_gene: TRBJ2-3
d_gene: TRBD1
abundance: few
CDR3nt: TGTGCCAGCAGCCAGACCCGACAGGGGGGCACAGATACGCAGTATTTT
CDR3aa: CASSQTRQGGTDTQYF

v_gene: TRBV18
j_gene: TRBJ2-1
d_gene: NA
abundance: NA
CDR3nt: TGTGCCAGCTCACCCAATGAGGGGAGCTCGCTTAATGAGCAGTTCTTC
CDR3aa: CASSPNEGSSLNEQFF

v_gene: TRBV6-2/TRBV6-3
j_gene: TRBJ2-2
d_gene: NA
abundance: few
CDR3nt: TGTGCCAGCAGTTACTATGGGAGCTCCTCGATTTACGGGGAGCTGTTTTTT
CDR3aa: CASSYYGSSSIYGELFF

v_gene: TRBV20-1
j_gene: TRBJ2-3
d_gene: NA
abundance: few
CDR3nt: TGCAGTGCTAGAGATGGGTCGGGAGTCCCAGATACGCAGTATTTT
CDR3aa: CSARDGSGVPDTQYF

v_gene: TRBV7-2
j_gene: TRBJ2-7
d_gene: TRBD2
abundance: NA
CDR3nt: TGTGCCAGCAGCTTAGCGCGGTGGGGCGGGAGCGCCTACGAGCAGTACTTC
CDR3aa: CASSLARWGGSAYEQYF

v_gene: TRBV18
j_gene: TRBJ2-3
d_gene: NA
abundance: NA
CDR3nt: TGTGCCAGCTCCCCACCGGCAGACAAGTGGGATACGCAGTATTTT
CDR3aa: CASSPPADKWDTQYF

v_gene: TRBV7-2
j_gene: TRBJ2-5
d_gene: TRBD2
abundance: few
CDR3nt: TGTGCCAGCAGCCGTGGGACTAGCGGGACAGGGACCCAGTACTTC
CDR3aa: CASSRGTSGTGTQYF

v_gene: TRBV4-2
j_gene: TRBJ2-1
d_gene: TRBD2
abundance: many
CDR3nt: TGTGCCAGCAGTATCGGGACTAGCAGTTACAATGAGCAGTTCTTC
CDR3aa: CASSIGTSSYNEQFF

v_gene: TRBV5-1
j_gene: TRBJ2-1
d_gene: TRBD1
abundance: few
CDR3nt: TGCGCCAGCAGCCCCCGGGACAGACTAACCACCAATGAGCAGTTCTTC
CDR3aa: CASSPRDRLTTNEQFF

v_gene: TRBV20-1
j_gene: TRBJ1-1
d_gene: TRBD1
abundance: many
CDR3nt: TGCAGTGCTACTACAGGGGTGTCGAACACTGAAGCTTTCTTT
CDR3aa: CSATTGVSNTEAFF

v_gene: TRBV4-3
j_gene: TRBJ1-5
d_gene: NA
abundance: few
CDR3nt: TGCGCCAGCAGCCAAGGGACCGGGGCGAATTATCAGCCCCAGCATTTT
CDR3aa: CASSQGTGANYQPQHF

v_gene: TRBV11-2
j_gene: TRBJ2-1
d_gene: NA
abundance: once
CDR3nt: TGTGCCAGCAGCTTATGGGGGCAGGGATCCCAAAGCTCCTACAATGAGCAGTTCTTC
CDR3aa: CASSLWGQGSQSSYNEQFF

v_gene: TRBV7-9
j_gene: TRBJ2-3
d_gene: NA
abundance: NA
CDR3nt: TGTGCCAGCAGCCATTTCGGGGGTTCTAGCCCAGATACGCAGTATTTT
CDR3aa: CASSHFGGSSPDTQYF

v_gene: TRBV5-1
j_gene: TRBJ2-5
d_gene: NA
abundance: NA
CDR3nt: TGCGCCAGCAGCTTCGGCGGCGGGTTCAGGGAGGAGACCCAGTACTTC
CDR3aa: CASSFGGGFREETQYF

v_gene: TRBV5-1
j_gene: TRBJ2-3
d_gene: NA
abundance: NA
CDR3nt: TGCGCCAGCAGCTTGGAGGAGGGTCGCATAGATACGCAGTATTTT
CDR3aa: CASSLEEGRIDTQYF

v_gene: TRBV12-3/TRBV12-4
j_gene: TRBJ2-1
d_gene: TRBD2
abundance: few
CDR3nt: TGTGCCAGCAGTCATGGACTAGCGCTGAATGAGCAGTTCTTC
CDR3aa: CASSHGLALNEQFF

v_gene: TRBV20-1
j_gene: TRBJ2-4
d_gene: TRBD1
abundance: NA
CDR3nt: TGCAGTGCTAGAGCAGAGGACAGGGGGTACATTCAGTACTTC
CDR3aa: CSARAEDRGYIQYF

v_gene: TRBV20-1
j_gene: TRBJ2-2
d_gene: NA
abundance: few
CDR3nt: TGCAGTGCTAGAGAGGAAGGTAGAAACCGTCGCGGGGAGCTGTTTTTT
CDR3aa: CSAREEGRNRRGELFF

v_gene: TRBV5-1
j_gene: TRBJ2-1
d_gene: TRBD2
abundance: few
CDR3nt: TGCGCCAGCAGCTTGAACGCGGCTAGCGGCTACAATGAGCAGTTCTTC
CDR3aa: CASSLNAASGYNEQFF

v_gene: TRBV7-4
j_gene: TRBJ2-5
d_gene: TRBD2
abundance: NA
CDR3nt: TGTGCCAGCAGCTTAGACGAGGGGACTAGCGGCCTGCGGGATGTTGTTCTGCAAGAGACCCAGTACTTC
CDR3aa: CASSLDEGTSGLRDVVLQETQYF

v_gene: TRBV6-2/TRBV6-3
j_gene: TRBJ2-7
d_gene: NA
abundance: NA
CDR3nt: TGTGCCAGCAGTTACGACGCGTACGAGCAGTACTTC
CDR3aa: CASSYDAYEQYF

v_gene: TRBV7-2
j_gene: TRBJ2-3
d_gene: TRBD2
abundance: few
CDR3nt: TGTGCCAGCAGCTTAGGTCCTCCTAAGGGAGGGTTACATACGCAGTATTTT
CDR3aa: CASSLGPPKGGLHTQYF

v_gene: TRBV7-3
j_gene: TRBJ2-3
d_gene: NA
abundance: many
CDR3nt: TGTGCCAGCACCAGCGGCGATACGCAGTATTTT
CDR3aa: CASTSGDTQYF

v_gene: TRBV29-1
j_gene: TRBJ2-1
d_gene: NA
abundance: few
CDR3nt: TGCAGCGATCGACCGGCCTTGGGCGAGCAGTTCTTC
CDR3aa: CSDRPALGEQFF

v_gene: TRBV30
j_gene: TRBJ2-3
d_gene: NA
abundance: NA
CDR3nt: TGTGCCTGGAGTGGGTCAACCTCCCGCACAGATACGCAGTATTTT
CDR3aa: CAWSGSTSRTDTQYF

v_gene: TRBV7-9
j_gene: TRBJ2-1
d_gene: NA
abundance: NA
CDR3nt: TGTGCCAGCAGCTTCCCGGGGAGCGGAGGCCCCAACAATGAGCAGTTCTTC
CDR3aa: CASSFPGSGGPNNEQFF

v_gene: TRBV3-1
j_gene: TRBJ2-1
d_gene: NA
abundance: NA
CDR3nt: TGTGCCAGCACCCAAGATGCTGTTGCGGCCGCCTCCTACAATGAGCAGTTCTTC
CDR3aa: CASTQDAVAAASYNEQFF

v_gene: TRBV9
j_gene: TRBJ2-3
d_gene: TRBD2
abundance: few
CDR3nt: TGTGCCAGCAGCGCTAGCGGGAGGGTGGCAGATACGCAGTATTTT
CDR3aa: CASSASGRVADTQYF

v_gene: TRBV7-9
j_gene: TRBJ2-3
d_gene: TRBD2
abundance: few
CDR3nt: TGTGCCAGCAGCTTGAGACTAGCGGGGTTCACAGATACGCAGTATTTT
CDR3aa: CASSLRLAGFTDTQYF

v_gene: TRBV10-3
j_gene: TRBJ2-3
d_gene: TRBD1
abundance: NA
CDR3nt: TGTGCCATCAGTGGTCCCGGGACAGGGGAAGATACGCAGTATTTT
CDR3aa: CAISGPGTGEDTQYF

v_gene: TRBV19
j_gene: TRBJ2-7
d_gene: NA
abundance: few
CDR3nt: TGTGCCAGTAGTGTGATTAGCGGAATGGCCTACGAGCAGTACTTC
CDR3aa: CASSVISGMAYEQYF

v_gene: TRBV29-1
j_gene: TRBJ2-2
d_gene: TRBD1
abundance: NA
CDR3nt: TGCAGCGTTGCGGGGACAGCGAACGCCGGGGAGCTGTTTTTT
CDR3aa: CSVAGTANAGELFF

v_gene: TRBV14
j_gene: TRBJ2-5
d_gene: NA
abundance: few
CDR3nt: TGTGCCAGCAGCCCCCCCGTTAGGGGGAGGAAAGAGACCCAGTACTTC
CDR3aa: CASSPPVRGRKETQYF

v_gene: TRBV9
j_gene: TRBJ2-5
d_gene: NA
abundance: NA
CDR3nt: TGTGCCAGCAGCGTCGAGGCCGGGAGAGCGGCCCAGTACTTC
CDR3aa: CASSVEAGRAAQYF

v_gene: TRBV15
j_gene: TRBJ2-1
d_gene: TRBD2
abundance: NA
CDR3nt: TGTGCCACCAGCCGCGGCGGGGAGGGCCCTAGCTCCTACAATGAGCAGTTCTTC
CDR3aa: CATSRGGEGPSSYNEQFF

v_gene: TRBV15
j_gene: TRBJ2-1
d_gene: NA
abundance: few
CDR3nt: TGTGCCACCAGCGCCCTTAGGTTGTCAGGAAATGAGCAGTTCTTC
CDR3aa: CATSALRLSGNEQFF

v_gene: TRBV7-6
j_gene: TRBJ2-7
d_gene: NA
abundance: NA
CDR3nt: TGTGCCAGCAGCTCGAGCCGGTACGAGCAGTACTTC
CDR3aa: CASSSSRYEQYF

v_gene: TRBV7-2
j_gene: TRBJ2-3
d_gene: TRBD2
abundance: few
CDR3nt: TGTGCCAGCAGCTTAACTAGCGGGAGGCCCACAGATACGCAGTATTTT
CDR3aa: CASSLTSGRPTDTQYF

v_gene: TRBV7-9
j_gene: TRBJ1-6
d_gene: NA
abundance: few
CDR3nt: TGTGCCAGCAGACCGGACGGGGGGTCACCCCTCCACTTT
CDR3aa: CASRPDGGSPLHF

v_gene: TRBV6-1
j_gene: TRBJ2-2
d_gene: TRBD1
abundance: NA
CDR3nt: TGTGCCAGCACCCACCCGGGACAGGGGGCCGCCGGGGAGCTGTTTTTT
CDR3aa: CASTHPGQGAAGELFF

v_gene: TRBV7-8
j_gene: TRBJ2-3
d_gene: NA
abundance: NA
CDR3nt: TGTGCCAGCACCATAGCCAGGGGTGAAGATACGCAGTATTTT
CDR3aa: CASTIARGEDTQYF

v_gene: TRBV3-1
j_gene: TRBJ1-4
d_gene: NA
abundance: few
CDR3nt: TGTGCCAGCAGCCAAGTCTCGGGGGTGATGTTTTTT
CDR3aa: CASSQVSGVMFF

v_gene: TRBV25-1
j_gene: TRBJ2-1
d_gene: TRBD2
abundance: few
CDR3nt: TGTGCCAGCAGTAGAACTAGCGCTATGACCCTAGAGCAGTTCTTC
CDR3aa: CASSRTSAMTLEQFF